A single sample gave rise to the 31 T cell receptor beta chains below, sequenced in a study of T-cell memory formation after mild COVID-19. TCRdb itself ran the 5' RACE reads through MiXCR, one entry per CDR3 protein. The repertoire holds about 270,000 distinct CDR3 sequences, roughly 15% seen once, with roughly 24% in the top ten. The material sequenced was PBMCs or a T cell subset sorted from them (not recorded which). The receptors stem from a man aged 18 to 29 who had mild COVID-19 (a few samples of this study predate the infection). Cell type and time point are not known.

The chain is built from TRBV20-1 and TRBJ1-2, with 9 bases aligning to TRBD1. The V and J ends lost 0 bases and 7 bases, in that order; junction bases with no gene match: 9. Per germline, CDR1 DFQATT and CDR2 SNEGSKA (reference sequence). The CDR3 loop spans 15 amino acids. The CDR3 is CSAREPTGTGFGYTF. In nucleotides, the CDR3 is TGCAGTGCTAGAGAGCCAACCGGGACAGGGTTTGGCTACACCTTC.

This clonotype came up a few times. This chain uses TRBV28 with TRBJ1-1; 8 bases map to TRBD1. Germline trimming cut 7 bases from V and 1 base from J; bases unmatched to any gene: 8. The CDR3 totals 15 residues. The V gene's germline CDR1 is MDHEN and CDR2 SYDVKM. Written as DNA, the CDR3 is TGTGCCAGCACCCGGCAGGGGGCTTCGAACACTGAAGCTTTCTTT. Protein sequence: CASTRQGASNTEAFF.

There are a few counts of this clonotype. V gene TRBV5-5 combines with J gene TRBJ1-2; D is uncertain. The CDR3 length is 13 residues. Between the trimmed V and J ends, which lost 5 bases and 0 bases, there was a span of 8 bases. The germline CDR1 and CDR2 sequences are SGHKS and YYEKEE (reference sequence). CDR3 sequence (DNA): TGTGCCAGCAGTTCCTTAGCTAACTATGGCTACACCTTC. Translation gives CASSSLANYGYTF. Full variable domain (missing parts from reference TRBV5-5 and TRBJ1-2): DAGVTQSPTHLIKTRGQQVTLRCSPISGHKSVSWYQQVLGQGPQFIFQYYEKEERGRGNFPDRFSARQFPNYSSELNVNALLLGDSALYLCASSSLANYGYTFGSGTRLTVV.

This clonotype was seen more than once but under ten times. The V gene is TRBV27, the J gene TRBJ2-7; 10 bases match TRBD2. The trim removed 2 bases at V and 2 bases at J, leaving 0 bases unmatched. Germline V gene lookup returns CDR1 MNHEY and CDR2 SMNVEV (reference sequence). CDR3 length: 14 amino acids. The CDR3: CASSLLAGAYEQYF. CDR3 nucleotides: TGTGCCAGCAGTTTACTAGCGGGGGCCTACGAGCAGTACTTC.

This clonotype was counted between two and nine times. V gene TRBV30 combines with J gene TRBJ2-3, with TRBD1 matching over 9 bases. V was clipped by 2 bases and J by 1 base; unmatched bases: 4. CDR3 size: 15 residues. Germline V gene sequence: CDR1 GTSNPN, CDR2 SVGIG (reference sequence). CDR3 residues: CAWSTGGWRTDTQYF. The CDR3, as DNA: TGTGCCTGGAGTACAGGGGGCTGGCGCACAGATACGCAGTATTTT.

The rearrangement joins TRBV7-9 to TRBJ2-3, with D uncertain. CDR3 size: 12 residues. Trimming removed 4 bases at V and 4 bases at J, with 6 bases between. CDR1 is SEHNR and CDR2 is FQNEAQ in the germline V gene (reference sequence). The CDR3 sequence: CASSYGPDTQYF. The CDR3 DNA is TGTGCCAGCAGCTACGGGCCAGATACGCAGTATTTT.

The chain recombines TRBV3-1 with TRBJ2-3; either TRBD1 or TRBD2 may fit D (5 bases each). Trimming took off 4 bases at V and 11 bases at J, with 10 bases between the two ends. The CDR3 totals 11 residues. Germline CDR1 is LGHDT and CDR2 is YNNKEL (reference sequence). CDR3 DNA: TGTGCCAGCAGCCTGGGACCAAAGCAGTATTTT. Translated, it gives CASSLGPKQYF.

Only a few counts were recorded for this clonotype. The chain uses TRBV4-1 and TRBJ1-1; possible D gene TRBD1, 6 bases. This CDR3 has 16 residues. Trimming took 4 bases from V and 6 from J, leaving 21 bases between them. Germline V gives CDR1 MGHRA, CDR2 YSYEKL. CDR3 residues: CASSLPGGAYRPEAFF. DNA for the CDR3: TGCGCCAGCAGCCTCCCGGGGGGCGCGTATCGCCCTGAAGCTTTCTTT.

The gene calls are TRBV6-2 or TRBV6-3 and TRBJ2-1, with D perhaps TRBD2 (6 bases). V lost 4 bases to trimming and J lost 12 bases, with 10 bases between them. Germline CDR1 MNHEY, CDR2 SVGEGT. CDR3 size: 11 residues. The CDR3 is CASSLGGAQFF. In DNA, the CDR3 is TGTGCCAGCAGTTTGGGCGGGGCGCAGTTCTTC.

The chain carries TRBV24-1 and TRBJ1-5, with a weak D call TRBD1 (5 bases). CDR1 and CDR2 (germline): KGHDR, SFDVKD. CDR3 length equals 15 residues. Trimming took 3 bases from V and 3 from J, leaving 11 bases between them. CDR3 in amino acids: CATSDDSGVNQPQHF. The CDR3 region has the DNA TGTGCCACCAGTGATGACTCGGGGGTCAATCAGCCCCAGCATTTT.

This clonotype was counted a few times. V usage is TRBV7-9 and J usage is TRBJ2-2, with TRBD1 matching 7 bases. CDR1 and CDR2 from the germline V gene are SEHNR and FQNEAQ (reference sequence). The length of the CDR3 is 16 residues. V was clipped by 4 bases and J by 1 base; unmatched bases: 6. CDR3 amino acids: CASSSVRQGNTGELFF. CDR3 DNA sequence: TGTGCCAGCAGCTCTGTCCGACAGGGGAACACCGGGGAGCTGTTTTTT.

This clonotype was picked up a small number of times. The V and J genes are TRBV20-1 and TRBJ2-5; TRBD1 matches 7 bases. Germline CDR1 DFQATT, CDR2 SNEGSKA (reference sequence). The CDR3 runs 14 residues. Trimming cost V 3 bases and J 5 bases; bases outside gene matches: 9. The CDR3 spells CSARLGDRVETQYF. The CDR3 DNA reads TGCAGTGCTAGGCTCGGTGACAGGGTCGAGACCCAGTACTTC.

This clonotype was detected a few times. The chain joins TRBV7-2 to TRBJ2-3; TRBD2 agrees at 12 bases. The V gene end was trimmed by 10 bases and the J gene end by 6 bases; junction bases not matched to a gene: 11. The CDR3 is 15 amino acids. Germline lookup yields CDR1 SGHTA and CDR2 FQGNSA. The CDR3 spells CATKRLAGDKDTQYF. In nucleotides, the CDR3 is TGTGCCACTAAAAGACTAGCGGGGGACAAGGATACGCAGTATTTT. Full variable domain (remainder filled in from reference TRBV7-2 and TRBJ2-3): GAGVSQSPSNKVTEKGKDVELRCDPISGHTALYWYRQSLGQGLEFLIYFQGNSAPDKSGLPSDRFSAERTGGSVSTLTIQRTQQEDSAVYLCATKRLAGDKDTQYFGPGTRLTVL.

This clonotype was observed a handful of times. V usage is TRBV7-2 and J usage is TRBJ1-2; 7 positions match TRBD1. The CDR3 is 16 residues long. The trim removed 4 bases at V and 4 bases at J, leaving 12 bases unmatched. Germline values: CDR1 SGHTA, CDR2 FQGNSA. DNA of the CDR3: TGTGCCAGCAGCTCTCATCCGGGACAGAAGAGCTATGGCTACACCTTC. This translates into CASSSHPGQKSYGYTF.

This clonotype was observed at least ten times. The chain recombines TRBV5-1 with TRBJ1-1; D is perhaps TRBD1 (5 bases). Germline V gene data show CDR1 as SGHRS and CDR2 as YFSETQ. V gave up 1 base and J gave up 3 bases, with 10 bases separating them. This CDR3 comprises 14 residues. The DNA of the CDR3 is TGCGCCAGCAGCTTGTCTGACAGCTACACTGAAGCTTTCTTT. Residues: CASSLSDSYTEAFF.

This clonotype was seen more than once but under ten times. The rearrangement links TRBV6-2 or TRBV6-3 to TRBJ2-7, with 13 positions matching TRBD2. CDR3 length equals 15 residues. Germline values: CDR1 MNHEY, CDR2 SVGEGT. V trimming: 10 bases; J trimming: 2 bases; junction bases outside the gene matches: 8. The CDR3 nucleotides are TGTGCCATACGGACTAGCGGGGGACCGGCCTACGAGCAGTACGTC. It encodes CAIRTSGGPAYEQYV.

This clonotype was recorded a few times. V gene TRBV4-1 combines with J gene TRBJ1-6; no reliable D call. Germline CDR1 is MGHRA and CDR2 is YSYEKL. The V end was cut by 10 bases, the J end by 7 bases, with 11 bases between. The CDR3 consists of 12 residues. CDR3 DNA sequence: TGCGCCACCCGCGCGGGAAATTCACCCCTCCACTTT. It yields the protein CATRAGNSPLHF.

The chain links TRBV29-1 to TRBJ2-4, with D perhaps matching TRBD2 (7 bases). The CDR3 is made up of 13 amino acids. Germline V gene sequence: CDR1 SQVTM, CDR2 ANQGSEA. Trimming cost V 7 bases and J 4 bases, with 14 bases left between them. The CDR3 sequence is CSGSGDTKNIQYF. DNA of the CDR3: TGCAGCGGCAGCGGGGACACTAAAAACATTCAGTACTTC.

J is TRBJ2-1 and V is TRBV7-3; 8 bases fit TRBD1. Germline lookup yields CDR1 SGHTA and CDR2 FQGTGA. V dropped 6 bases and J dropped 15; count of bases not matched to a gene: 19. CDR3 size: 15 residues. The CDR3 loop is CASSPAPDRDLRVFF. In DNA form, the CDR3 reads TGTGCCAGCAGTCCAGCCCCGGACAGGGACCTCCGAGTGTTCTTC.

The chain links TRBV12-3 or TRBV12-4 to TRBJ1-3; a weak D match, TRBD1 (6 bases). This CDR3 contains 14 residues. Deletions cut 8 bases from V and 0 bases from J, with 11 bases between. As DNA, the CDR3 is TGTGCCAGCCAGAGAGGGGGCTCTGGAAACACCATATATTTT. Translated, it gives CASQRGGSGNTIYF.

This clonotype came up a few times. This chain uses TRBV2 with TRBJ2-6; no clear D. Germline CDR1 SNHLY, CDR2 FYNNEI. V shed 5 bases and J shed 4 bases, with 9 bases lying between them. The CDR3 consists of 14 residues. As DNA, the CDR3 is TGTGCCAGCAGTCCCGATACCGGGGCCAACGTCCTGACTTTC. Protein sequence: CASSPDTGANVLTF.

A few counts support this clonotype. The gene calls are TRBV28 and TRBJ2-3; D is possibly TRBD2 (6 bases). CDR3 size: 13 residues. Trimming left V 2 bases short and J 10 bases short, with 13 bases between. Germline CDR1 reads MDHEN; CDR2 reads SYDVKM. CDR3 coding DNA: TGTGCCAGCAGTTTACGTGCGGGATTCGCGCAGTATTTT. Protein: CASSLRAGFAQYF.

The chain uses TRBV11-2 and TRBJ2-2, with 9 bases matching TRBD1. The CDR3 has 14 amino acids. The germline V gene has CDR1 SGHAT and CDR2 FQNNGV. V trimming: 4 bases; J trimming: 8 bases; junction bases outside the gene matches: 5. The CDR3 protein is CASSWTGVSGELFF. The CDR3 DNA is TGTGCCAGCAGCTGGACAGGGGTATCGGGGGAGCTGTTTTTT.

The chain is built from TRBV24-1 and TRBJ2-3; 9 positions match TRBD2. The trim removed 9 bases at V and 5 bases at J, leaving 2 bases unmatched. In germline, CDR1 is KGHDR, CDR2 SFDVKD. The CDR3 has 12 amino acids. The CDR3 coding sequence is TGTGCCACCGCGGGGGGGGAAGATACGCAGTATTTT. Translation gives CATAGGEDTQYF.

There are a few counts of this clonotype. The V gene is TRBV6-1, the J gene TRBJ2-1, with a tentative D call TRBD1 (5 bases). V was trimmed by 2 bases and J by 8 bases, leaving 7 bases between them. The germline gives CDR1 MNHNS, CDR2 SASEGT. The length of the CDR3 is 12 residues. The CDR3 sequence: CASSEQGYEQFF. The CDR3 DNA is TGTGCCAGCAGTGAACAGGGCTATGAGCAGTTCTTC.

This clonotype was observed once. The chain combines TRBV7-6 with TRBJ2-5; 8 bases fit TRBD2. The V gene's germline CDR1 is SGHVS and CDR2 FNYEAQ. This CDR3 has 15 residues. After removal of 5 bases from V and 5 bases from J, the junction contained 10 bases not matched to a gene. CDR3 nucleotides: TGTGCCAGCAGCCGCCTCGGGGGGGCCTGGGAGACCCAGTACTTC. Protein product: CASSRLGGAWETQYF.

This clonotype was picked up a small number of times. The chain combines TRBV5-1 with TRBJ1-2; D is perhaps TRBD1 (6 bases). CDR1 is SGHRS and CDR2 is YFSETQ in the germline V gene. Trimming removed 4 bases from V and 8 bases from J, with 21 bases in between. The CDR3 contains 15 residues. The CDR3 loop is CASSPLEQGLRGYTF. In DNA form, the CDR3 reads TGCGCCAGCAGCCCTCTCGAACAGGGTCTCCGGGGCTACACCTTC.

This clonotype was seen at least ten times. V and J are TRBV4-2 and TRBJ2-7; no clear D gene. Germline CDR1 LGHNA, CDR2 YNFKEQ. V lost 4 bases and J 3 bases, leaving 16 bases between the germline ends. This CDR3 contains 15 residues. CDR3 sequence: CASSLSSSGVYEQYF. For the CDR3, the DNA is TGTGCCAGCAGCCTTAGCTCCTCCGGAGTCTACGAGCAGTACTTC.

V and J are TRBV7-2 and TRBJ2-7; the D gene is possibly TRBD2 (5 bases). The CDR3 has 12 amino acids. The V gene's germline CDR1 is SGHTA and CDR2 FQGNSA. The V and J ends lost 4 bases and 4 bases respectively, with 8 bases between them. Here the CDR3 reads CASSSRRYEQYF. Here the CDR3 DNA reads TGTGCCAGCAGCTCCAGGAGGTACGAGCAGTACTTC.

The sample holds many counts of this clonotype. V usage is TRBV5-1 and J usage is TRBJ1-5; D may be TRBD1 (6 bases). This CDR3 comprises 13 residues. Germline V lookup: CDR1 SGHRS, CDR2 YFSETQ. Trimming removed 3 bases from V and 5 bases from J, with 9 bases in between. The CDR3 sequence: CASSWDTDQPQHF. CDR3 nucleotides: TGCGCCAGCAGCTGGGACACCGATCAGCCCCAGCATTTT.

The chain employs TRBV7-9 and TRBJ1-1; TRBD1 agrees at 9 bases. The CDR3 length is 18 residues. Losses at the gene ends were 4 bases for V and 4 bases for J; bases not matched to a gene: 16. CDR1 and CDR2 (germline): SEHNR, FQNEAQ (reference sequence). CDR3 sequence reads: CASSYRKTGDRASTEAFF. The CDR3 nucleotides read TGTGCCAGCAGCTACCGGAAGACTGGGGACAGGGCCTCCACTGAAGCTTTCTTT.